Shown below are 29 T cell receptor beta chains from a single sample sequenced in a study of blood T cell repertoires in COVID-19. Here immunoSEQ multiplex PCR was the method, and the copy in TCRdb shows in-frame clones only, minus some. Among about 270,000 clones, 80% to 85% were seen once, and the ten largest hold around 2.9%. Sequencing was carried out using peripheral blood. The receptors stem from a woman aged 55-70 years with active or convalescent COVID-19.

The genes are TRBV19 and TRBJ2-1; a possible D gene is TRBD1 (8 bases). Germline V gene lookup returns CDR1 LNHDA and CDR2 SQIVND (reference sequence). The CDR3 extends over 13 amino acids. The V gene lost 6 bases and the J gene lost 7 bases, with 13 bases spanning the gap. CDR3 sequence: CASRDRGGNEQFF. The CDR3 coding sequence is TGTGCCAGTAGAGACAGGGGAGGGAATGAGCAGTTCTTC.

The gene calls are TRBV5-1 and TRBJ2-7; 9 bases agree with TRBD1. Germline CDR1 SGHRS, CDR2 YFSETQ. The CDR3 length is 15 residues. Trimming at V came to 3 bases and at J to 1 base, leaving 5 bases not matched to a gene. The CDR3 DNA sequence: TGCGCCAGCAGCTGGCCGACAGGGGGATCCTACGAGCAGTACTTC. Translation gives CASSWPTGGSYEQYF. The full variable domain, in which reference TRBV5-1 and TRBJ2-7 provide the parts outside the CDR3, is KAGVTQTPRYLIKTRGQQVTLSCSPISGHRSVSWYQQTPGQGLQFLFEYFSETQRNKGNFPGRFSGRQFSNSRSEMNVSTLELGDSALYLCASSWPTGGSYEQYFGPGTRLTVT.

The chain links TRBV20-1 to TRBJ2-5, with 7 bases lining up with TRBD1. The trim removed 3 bases at V and 1 base at J, leaving 2 bases unmatched. The germline V gene has CDR1 DFQATT and CDR2 SNEGSKA (reference sequence). This CDR3 is built from 13 residues. CDR3 sequence: CSASWTGQETQYF. CDR3 coding DNA: TGCAGTGCTAGTTGGACAGGCCAAGAGACCCAGTACTTC.

This chain links TRBV5-1 with TRBJ2-5, with 16 nucleotides matching TRBD2. CDR1 and CDR2 from the germline V gene are SGHRS and YFSETQ. V shed 4 bases and J 5 bases; nucleotides not matched to a gene: 5. CDR3 size: 16 residues. The CDR3 bases are TGCGCCAGCAGCAAGGGACTAGCGGGGGGGCTTGAGACCCAGTACTTC. This codes for CASSKGLAGGLETQYF.

The gene calls are TRBV11-3 and TRBJ2-2; TRBD2 matches at 7 bases. The junction had 15 bases not matched to a gene; V was cut back by 5 bases and J by 3 bases. Germline CDR1 and CDR2: SGHNT and YENEEA. This CDR3 is 18 amino acids long. CDR3 protein: CASSPGWSGASDTGELFF. CDR3 DNA: TGTGCCAGCAGCCCCGGTTGGAGCGGGGCCTCCGACACCGGGGAGCTGTTTTTT.

This clone was seen just once. The chain links TRBV18 to TRBJ1-3; 7 bases agree with TRBD1. This CDR3 contains 15 residues. Germline values: CDR1 KGHSH, CDR2 LQKENI. Losses at the gene ends were 2 bases for V and 4 bases for J; bases not matched to a gene: 5. CDR3 DNA sequence: TGTGCCAGCTCACCATCGGGACAGAAAGGAAACACCATATATTTT. Protein sequence: CASSPSGQKGNTIYF.

This sequence joins TRBV5-1 and TRBJ2-7; D may be TRBD1 (6 bases). Deletions cut 4 bases from V and 1 base from J, with 15 bases between. Per germline, CDR1 SGHRS and CDR2 YFSETQ. The CDR3 has 15 amino acids. CDR3 nucleotide sequence: TGCGCCAGCAGCCCATCTACAGGGCCTTCCTACGAGCAGTACTTC. Translating it yields CASSPSTGPSYEQYF.

The chain is built from TRBV7-2 and TRBJ1-2, with 9 bases matching TRBD1. V shed 4 bases and J 6 bases; nucleotides not matched to a gene: 6. The germline V gene encodes CDR1 SGHTA and CDR2 FQGNSA. CDR3 length: 14 residues. The CDR3 protein is CASSSQTGGHGYTF. The CDR3, as DNA: TGTGCCAGCAGCTCTCAGACAGGGGGACATGGCTACACCTTC.

This sequence joins TRBV30 and TRBJ2-3; no clear D gene. Trimming removed 0 bases at V and 2 bases at J, with 6 bases between. Germline CDR1 is GTSNPN and CDR2 is SVGIG (reference sequence). The CDR3 runs to 13 residues. The CDR3: CAWSVIVTDTQYF. The DNA of the CDR3 is TGTGCCTGGAGTGTAATAGTCACAGATACGCAGTATTTT.

The chain is built from TRBV2 and TRBJ2-2; D not certain. V lost 3 bases to trimming and J lost 1 base, with 24 bases between them. The CDR3 extends over 20 amino acids. CDR1 and CDR2 (germline): SNHLY, FYNNEI. The CDR3 nucleotides read TGTGCCAGCAGTGACTCTTCAACTATCTCGGTCGCACAGAACACCGGGGAGCTGTTTTTT. Translation: CASSDSSTISVAQNTGELFF.

V is TRBV5-1 and J is TRBJ2-1; 8 bases are shared with TRBD2. CDR1 is SGHRS and CDR2 is YFSETQ in the germline V gene. The CDR3 extends over 13 amino acids. Trimming cost V 5 bases and J 10 bases; bases outside gene matches: 8. CDR3 region: CASRGTSVEEQFF. Written as DNA, the CDR3 is TGCGCCAGCAGAGGGACTAGTGTAGAGGAGCAGTTCTTC. Filled out from reference TRBV5-1 and TRBJ2-1, the complete variable domain reads KAGVTQTPRYLIKTRGQQVTLSCSPISGHRSVSWYQQTPGQGLQFLFEYFSETQRNKGNFPGRFSGRQFSNSRSEMNVSTLELGDSALYLCASRGTSVEEQFFGPGTRLTVL.

The chain combines TRBV5-1 with TRBJ2-7, with no clear D. Trimming removed 4 bases at V and 2 bases at J, with 4 bases between. Germline V gene sequence: CDR1 SGHRS, CDR2 YFSETQ. The CDR3 has 11 residues. CDR3 in DNA: TGCGCCAGCAGCCCCACCTACGAGCAGTACTTC. This encodes CASSPTYEQYF. Full variable domain (missing parts from reference TRBV5-1 and TRBJ2-7): KAGVTQTPRYLIKTRGQQVTLSCSPISGHRSVSWYQQTPGQGLQFLFEYFSETQRNKGNFPGRFSGRQFSNSRSEMNVSTLELGDSALYLCASSPTYEQYFGPGTRLTVT.

The chain uses TRBV7-9 and TRBJ2-5; perhaps TRBD2 as D (7 bases). Germline V gene lookup returns CDR1 SEHNR and CDR2 FQNEAQ (reference sequence). The CDR3 consists of 14 residues. V shed 0 bases and J shed 4 bases, with 9 bases lying between them. This CDR3 reads CASSLARGPETQYF. The CDR3 coding sequence is TGTGCCAGCAGCTTAGCGCGGGGGCCAGAGACCCAGTACTTC.

This chain links TRBV19 with TRBJ1-3; no reliable D call. The CDR3 contains 15 residues. V was shortened by 5 bases and J by 0 bases, with 11 bases between the two germline ends. The germline CDR1 and CDR2 sequences are LNHDA and SQIVND (reference sequence). The CDR3 nucleotides read TGTGCCAGTAGTCCACTCTTTAGCTCTGGAAACACCATATATTTT. Amino acid sequence: CASSPLFSSGNTIYF.

A few counts support this clone. The chain carries TRBV12-5 and TRBJ2-7, with a possible D match to TRBD1 (5 bases). Germline V gene lookup returns CDR1 LGHNT and CDR2 FRNRAP. V shed 1 base and J shed 5 bases, with 12 bases lying between them. The CDR3 runs to 14 residues. CDR3 DNA sequence: TGTGCTAGTGGTTTGGGACAGAGTTTGAACGAGCAGTACTTC. Its protein product is CASGLGQSLNEQYF.

Turning to this clone: This specimen includes other DNA sequences encoding the same CDR3. This chain links TRBV18 with TRBJ1-2; possible D gene TRBD1, 5 bases. Germline CDR1 is KGHSH and CDR2 is LQKENI. Trimming took off 4 bases at V and 3 bases at J, with 9 bases between the two ends. The CDR3 runs 13 residues. CDR3 region: CASSLQGDYGYTF. The DNA of the CDR3 is TGTGCCAGCTCACTCCAAGGGGACTATGGCTACACCTTC.

The rearrangement joins TRBV7-2 to TRBJ2-1, with D perhaps TRBD2 (6 bases). CDR1 and CDR2 (germline): SGHTA, FQGNSA. V lost 7 bases, J lost 8 bases, and 15 bases lay in between. The CDR3 sequence is 13 residues long. CDR3 sequence: CASNNGGWDEQFF. The CDR3 DNA reads as TGTGCCAGCAACAATGGGGGGTGGGATGAGCAGTTCTTC.

This sequence joins TRBV9 and TRBJ1-4; D not resolved. The germline gives CDR1 SGDLS, CDR2 YYNGEE. CDR3 length: 15 residues. Trimming stripped 4 bases from V and 7 bases from J, with 17 bases between. The CDR3 DNA reads as TGTGCCAGCAGCCCCCGGGGAGGGTTGGGTGAAAAACTGTTTTTT. Residues: CASSPRGGLGEKLFF.

The DNA for the CDR3 is TGTGCCAGTAGTATTTCCTTCGGACAGGGTGGCTACACCTTC. This translates into CASSISFGQGGYTF. The chain carries TRBV19 and TRBJ1-2; 8 nucleotides align to TRBD1. With V trimmed by 3 bases and J by 7 bases, 7 bases remained unmatched. The CDR3 has 14 residues. Germline V gene lookup returns CDR1 LNHDA and CDR2 SQIVND (reference sequence).

This chain links TRBV10-3 with TRBJ2-1, with D possibly TRBD1 on 5 matching bases. The V gene's germline CDR1 is ENHRY and CDR2 SYGVKD. V lost 6 bases to trimming and J lost 7 bases, with 22 bases between them. The CDR3 spans 16 residues. The CDR3 loop is CAISPGFAIRGNEQFF. The CDR3 DNA reads TGTGCCATCAGCCCAGGGTTTGCTATCCGAGGAAATGAGCAGTTCTTC.

The chain combines TRBV7-2 with TRBJ1-2, with D hard to call. Germline V lookup: CDR1 SGHTA, CDR2 FQGNSA. There are 15 residues in the CDR3. V was shortened by 5 bases and J by 8 bases, with 21 bases between the two germline ends. In DNA form, the CDR3 reads TGTGCCAGCAGCCTCGGTGGCGGAAGCCCCATAGGCTACACCTTC. This encodes CASSLGGGSPIGYTF.

This rearrangement joins TRBV6-5 to TRBJ2-7; TRBD2 might be the D (6 bases). The CDR3 sequence is 10 residues long. V lost 8 bases, J lost 7 bases, and 9 bases lay in between. Per germline, CDR1 MNHEY and CDR2 SVGAGI. The CDR3 coding sequence is TGTGCCAGCCGGAGGGTAGAGCAGTACTTC. This encodes CASRRVEQYF.

The V gene is TRBV18, the J gene TRBJ1-4; 7 bases agree with TRBD1. Germline trimming cut 1 base from V and 4 bases from J; bases unmatched to any gene: 6. Germline V lookup: CDR1 KGHSH, CDR2 LQKENI. This CDR3 has 16 residues. CDR3 residues: CASSPRFGTDNEKLFF. For the CDR3, the DNA is TGTGCCAGCTCACCACGGTTCGGGACAGATAATGAAAAACTGTTTTTT. The full variable domain, its missing parts supplied by reference TRBV18 and TRBJ1-4, is NAGVMQNPRHLVRRRGQEARLRCSPMKGHSHVYWYRQLPEEGLKFMVYLQKENIIDESGMPKERFSAEFPKEGPSILRIQQVVRGDSAAYFCASSPRFGTDNEKLFFGSGTQLSVL.

The CDR3 DNA is TGCGCCAGCAGCTTGGCAGTCGGACTAGCGGGGGAGACAGATACGCAGTATTTT. Amino acid sequence: CASSLAVGLAGETDTQYF. The chain is built from TRBV5-1 and TRBJ2-3; 13 nucleotides agree with TRBD2. The CDR3 runs 18 residues. The trim removed 0 bases at V and 3 bases at J, leaving 7 bases unmatched. CDR1 and CDR2 (germline): SGHRS, YFSETQ.

This chain joins TRBV10-1 and TRBJ1-5; D might be TRBD1 (6 bases). Looked up from germline, CDR1 is WNHNN and CDR2 is SYGVQD (reference sequence). The CDR3 loop spans 17 amino acids. V was pared by 5 bases and J by 0 bases, with 17 bases between. The CDR3 spells CASSFSAQGHSNQPQHF. The CDR3 coding sequence is TGCGCCAGCAGTTTTTCGGCACAGGGACATAGCAATCAGCCCCAGCATTTT.

The J gene is TRBJ1-5, the V gene TRBV21-1. TRBV21-1 is a documented pseudogene. The CDR3 totals 11 residues. The CDR3 nucleotides are TGTGCCAGCAGAAACTATCAGCCCCAGCATTTT. Translating it yields CASRNYQPQHF.

The rearrangement links TRBV10-3 to TRBJ2-7; 8 positions agree with TRBD1. V trimming: 4 bases; J trimming: 4 bases; junction bases outside the gene matches: 9. The CDR3 covers 15 residues. Germline CDR1 and CDR2: ENHRY and SYGVKD. The CDR3 DNA sequence: TGTGCCATCAGTGCATGGGGACAGGCCGGGTACGAGCAGTACTTC. It encodes CAISAWGQAGYEQYF.

The V call is TRBV12-3 or TRBV12-4, the J call TRBJ1-2, with unresolved D. The CDR3 is 13 residues long. Trimming shortened V by 6 bases and J by 2 bases, and 10 bases separated the two germline ends. The CDR3 DNA follows: TGTGCCAGCAGGTTCATCGAGAACTATGGCTACACCTTC. Translating it yields CASRFIENYGYTF.

The rearrangement links TRBV4-1 to TRBJ2-5; D uncertain. The CDR3 is 13 residues long. The germline gives CDR1 MGHRA, CDR2 YSYEKL. V was pared by 1 base and J by 0 bases, with 3 bases between. In nucleotides, the CDR3 is TGCGCCAGCAGCCAAGCCTACCAAGAGACCCAGTACTTC. It codes for CASSQAYQETQYF.